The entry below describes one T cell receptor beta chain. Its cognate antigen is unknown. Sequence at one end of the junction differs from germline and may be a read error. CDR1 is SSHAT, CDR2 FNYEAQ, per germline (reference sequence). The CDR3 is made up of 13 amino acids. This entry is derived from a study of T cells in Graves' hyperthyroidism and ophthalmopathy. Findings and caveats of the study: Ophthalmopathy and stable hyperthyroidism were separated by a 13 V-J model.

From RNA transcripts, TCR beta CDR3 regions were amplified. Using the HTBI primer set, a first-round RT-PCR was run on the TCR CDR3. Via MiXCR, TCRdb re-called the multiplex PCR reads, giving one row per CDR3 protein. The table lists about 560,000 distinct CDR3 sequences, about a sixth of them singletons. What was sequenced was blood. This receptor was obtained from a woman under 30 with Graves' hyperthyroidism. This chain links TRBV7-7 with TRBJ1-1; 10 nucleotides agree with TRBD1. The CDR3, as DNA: TGTGCTAGCAGGTTGCGGCCGGACAGGGGGGCTTTCTTT. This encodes CASRLRPDRGAFF. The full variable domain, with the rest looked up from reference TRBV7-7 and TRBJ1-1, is GAGVSQSPRYKVTKRGQDVTLRCDPISSHATLYWYQQALGQGPEFLTYFNYEAQPDKSGLPSDRFSAERPEGSISTLTIQRTEQRDSAMYRCASRLRPDRGAFFGQGTRLTVV.